The 6 T cell receptor beta chains reported below all come from one sample, sequenced in a study of CD8 T cells in Susac syndrome. With random hexamers, reverse transcription was performed on about 0.5 to 1 ug of RNA. One entry per CDR3 protein results from TCRdb running MiXCR on the immunoSEQ multiplex PCR reads. The sample records some 170,000 distinct CDR3 sequences, around 93% being singletons. Input material: CD4+ T cells from PBMCs. These receptors were taken from a human donor in good health.

The rearrangement uses TRBV7-2 and TRBJ2-1; no clear D. Germline values: CDR1 SGHTA, CDR2 FQGNSA. CDR3 length: 15 amino acids. V gave up 5 bases and J gave up 0 bases, with 11 bases separating them. The CDR3 DNA is TGTGCCAGCAGCCCCCAGGTGAGCTCCTACAATGAGCAGTTCTTC. Amino acid sequence: CASSPQVSSYNEQFF.

This rearrangement joins TRBV3-1 to TRBJ2-5; the match to TRBD2 covers 10 bases. This CDR3 contains 15 residues. The V gene end was trimmed by 4 bases and the J gene end by 5 bases; junction bases not matched to a gene: 7. Germline V gene data show CDR1 as LGHDT and CDR2 as YNNKEL (reference sequence). The CDR3 nucleotides read TGTGCCAGCAGCCCCGAGCGGGGGGGCCGCGAGACCCAGTACTTC. It codes for CASSPERGGRETQYF.

The rearrangement links TRBV29-1 to TRBJ2-3; 8 nucleotides align to TRBD1. The V segment lost 7 bases and the J segment 2 bases; nucleotides outside the gene matches: 11. CDR1 and CDR2 from the germline V gene are SQVTM and ANQGSEA. This CDR3 spans 15 amino acids. CDR3 loop: CSATSGTGLTDTQYF. For the CDR3, the DNA is TGCAGCGCGACCTCCGGGACAGGACTCACAGATACGCAGTATTTT.

This clonotype was seen just once. The chain links TRBV7-9 to TRBJ1-6, with unresolved D. The CDR3 has 16 amino acids. CDR1 and CDR2 from the germline V gene are SEHNR and FQNEAQ (reference sequence). Trimming cost V 5 bases and J 0 bases, with 11 bases left between them. DNA for the CDR3: TGTGCCAGCAGCCTTAGTCCCCCCTCCTATAATTCACCCCTCCACTTT. Protein: CASSLSPPSYNSPLHF.

The genes are TRBV15 and TRBJ2-7, with TRBD2 matching 12 bases. Germline V CDR1 and CDR2: LNHNV, YYDKDF (reference sequence). The V and J ends lost 5 bases and 1 base, in that order; junction bases with no gene match: 3. The CDR3 has 15 residues. The CDR3 region has the DNA TGTGCCACCAGCGTAGGACTAGCGGGGTCCTACGAGCAGTACTTC. It translates to CATSVGLAGSYEQYF.

This rearrangement joins TRBV7-3 to TRBJ1-2; D possibly corresponds to TRBD1 (5 bases). Per germline, CDR1 SGHTA and CDR2 FQGTGA. The length of the CDR3 is 15 residues. The V end lost 1 base, the J end lost 4 bases, and 13 bases lay between the germline ends. The CDR3, as DNA: TGTGCCAGCAGCTTAAACGGGGACGGAACCTATGGCTACACCTTC. It yields the protein CASSLNGDGTYGYTF.